This TCR beta chain is from a study of shared clonotypes between healthy human individuals. Study context: Three plates each covered CD4 naive and memory; CD8 naive two, CD8 memory one.

The sample holds one count of this clone. Its antigen remains unknown. The study's findings and limits: Against clonotypes common to all four donors, non-shared ones had lower generation probabilities.

The study ran the assay at deep level. Generated by immunoSEQ multiplex PCR, the TCRdb table keeps only in-frame clones and is missing some. This table has some 2 million clones, about 94% appearing once. J was trimmed by 3 bases and V by 0 bases; bases with no gene match: 3. CDR1 is SGHTS, CDR2 YDEGEE, per germline. The CDR3 runs 14 residues. Only CD45RO-negative cells positively selected for CCR7 counted as naive CD8 cells, so terminally differentiated effector memory CD45RA+ cells were excluded. Sequenced input: naive CD8+ T cells sorted from blood. This chain connects TRBV5-8 to TRBJ2-7, with 7 nucleotides matching TRBD2. The receptor's source is a man younger than 35 in good health. CDR3 loop: CASSLEVAGYEQYF. CDR3 in DNA: TGTGCCAGCAGCTTGGAGGTAGCGGGCTACGAGCAGTACTTC.